This TCR beta chain emerged from a study of blood T cell repertoires in COVID-19. Study-level information: Specimens from acute and convalescent COVID-19 originated in the United States, Italy and Spain.

The CDR3 is 11 residues long. CDR1 is PRHDT and CDR2 is FYEKMQ in the germline V gene (reference sequence). Details on this clone: At one of its ends the junction is not consistent with the germline gene, which may arise from a read error.

Measured with immunoSEQ multiplex PCR; TCRdb has only the in-frame clones, and not every one. The sample holds 95,000 to 110,000 clones, roughly nine tenths seen once. This chain connects TRBV13 to TRBJ2-1; D is unresolved. This TCR was sampled from a human donor in a cohort sampled during active COVID-19. The sample comprised peripheral blood. CDR3 DNA sequence: TGTGCCAGCAGCTCCAACAATGAGCAGTTCTTC. This encodes CASSSNNEQFF.